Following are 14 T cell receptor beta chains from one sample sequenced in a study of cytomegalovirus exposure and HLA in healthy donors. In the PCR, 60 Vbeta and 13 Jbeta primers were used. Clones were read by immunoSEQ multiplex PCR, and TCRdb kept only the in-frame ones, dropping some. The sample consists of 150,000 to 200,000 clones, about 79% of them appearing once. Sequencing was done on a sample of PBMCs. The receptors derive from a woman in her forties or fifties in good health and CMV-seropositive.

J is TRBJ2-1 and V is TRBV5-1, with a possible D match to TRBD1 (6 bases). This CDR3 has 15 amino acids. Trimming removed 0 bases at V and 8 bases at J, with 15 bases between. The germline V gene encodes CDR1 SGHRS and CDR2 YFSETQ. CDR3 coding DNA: TGCGCCAGCAGCTTGGGAGGAACAGGGATGTATGAGCAGTTCTTC. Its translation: CASSLGGTGMYEQFF.

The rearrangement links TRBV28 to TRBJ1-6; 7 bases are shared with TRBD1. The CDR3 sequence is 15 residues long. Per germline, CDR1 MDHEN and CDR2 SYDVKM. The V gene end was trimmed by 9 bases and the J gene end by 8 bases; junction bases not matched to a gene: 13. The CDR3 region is CASQPPTGVDSPLHF. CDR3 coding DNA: TGTGCCAGTCAGCCCCCAACAGGGGTCGATTCACCCCTCCACTTT.

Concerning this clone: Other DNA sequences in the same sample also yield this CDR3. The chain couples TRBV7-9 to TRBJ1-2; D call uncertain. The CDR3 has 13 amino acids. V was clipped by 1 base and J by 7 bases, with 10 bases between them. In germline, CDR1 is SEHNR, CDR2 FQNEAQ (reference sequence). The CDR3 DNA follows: TGTGCCAGCAGCTTAGAGCCGACGGGTGGCTACACCTTC. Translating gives CASSLEPTGGYTF.

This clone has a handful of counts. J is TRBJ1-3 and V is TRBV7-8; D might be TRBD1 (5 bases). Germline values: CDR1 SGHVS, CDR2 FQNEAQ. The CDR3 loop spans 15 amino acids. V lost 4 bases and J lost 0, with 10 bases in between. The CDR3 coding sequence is TGTGCCAGCAGCTCCGACAGTTACTCTGGAAACACCATATATTTT. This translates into CASSSDSYSGNTIYF.

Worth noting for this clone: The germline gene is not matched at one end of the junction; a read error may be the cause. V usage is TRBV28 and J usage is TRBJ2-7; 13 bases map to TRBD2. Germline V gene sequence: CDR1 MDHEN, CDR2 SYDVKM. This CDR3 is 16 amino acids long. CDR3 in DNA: TGTGCCAGCAGTTTAAGTTTGGGACTAGCGGGATCGGCAAGACGCTTC. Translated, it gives CASSLSLGLAGSARRF.

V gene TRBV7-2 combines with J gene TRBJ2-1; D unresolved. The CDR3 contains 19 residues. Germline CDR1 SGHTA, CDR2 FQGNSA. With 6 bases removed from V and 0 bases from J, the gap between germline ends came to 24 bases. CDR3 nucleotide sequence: TGTGCCAGCAGTCCACTCCCCACCCCGGCCAGGAACTCCTACAATGAGCAGTTCTTC. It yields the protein CASSPLPTPARNSYNEQFF.

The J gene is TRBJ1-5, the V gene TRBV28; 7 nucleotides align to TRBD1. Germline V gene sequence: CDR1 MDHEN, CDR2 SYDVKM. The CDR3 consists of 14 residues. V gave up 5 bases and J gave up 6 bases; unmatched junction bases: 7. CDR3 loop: CASSHLQGRQPQHF. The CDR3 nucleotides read TGTGCCAGCAGTCACTTACAGGGGCGTCAGCCCCAGCATTTT.

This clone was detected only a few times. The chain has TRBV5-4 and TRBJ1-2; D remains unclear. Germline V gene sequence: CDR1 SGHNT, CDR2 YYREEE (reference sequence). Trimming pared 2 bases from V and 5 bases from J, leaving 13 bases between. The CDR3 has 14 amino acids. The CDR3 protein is CASSFIDISYGYTF. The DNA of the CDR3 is TGTGCCAGCAGCTTCATCGACATCAGTTATGGCTACACCTTC.

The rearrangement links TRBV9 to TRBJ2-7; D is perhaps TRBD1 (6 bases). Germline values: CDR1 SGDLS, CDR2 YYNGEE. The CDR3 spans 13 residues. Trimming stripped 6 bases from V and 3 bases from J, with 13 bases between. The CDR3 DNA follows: TGTGCCAGCAATAAGGGGGTCGGCTACGAGCAGTACTTC. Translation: CASNKGVGYEQYF.

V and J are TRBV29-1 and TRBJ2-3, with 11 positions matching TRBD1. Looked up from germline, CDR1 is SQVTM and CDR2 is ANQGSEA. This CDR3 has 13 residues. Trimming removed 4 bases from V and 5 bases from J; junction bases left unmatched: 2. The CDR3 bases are TGCAGCGTTGCGGACAGGGGGCGAGATACGCAGTATTTT. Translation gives CSVADRGRDTQYF.

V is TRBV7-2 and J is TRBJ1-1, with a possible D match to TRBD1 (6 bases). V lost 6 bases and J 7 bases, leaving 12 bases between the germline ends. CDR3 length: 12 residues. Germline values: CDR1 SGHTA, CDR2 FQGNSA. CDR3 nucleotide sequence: TGTGCCAGCAGATATGCCAGGGGTGAAGCTTTCTTT. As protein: CASRYARGEAFF.

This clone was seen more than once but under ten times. CDR3 coding DNA: TGCGCCAGCAGCTTGGCCTTACAGGGGCTCACGGAGCAGTACTTC. The encoded protein is CASSLALQGLTEQYF. The chain employs TRBV5-1 and TRBJ2-7, with 7 positions matching TRBD1. There are 15 residues in the CDR3. Germline V gives CDR1 SGHRS, CDR2 YFSETQ. Losses at the gene ends were 0 bases for V and 7 bases for J; bases not matched to a gene: 10. The whole variable domain, filled in from reference TRBV5-1 and TRBJ2-7, reads KAGVTQTPRYLIKTRGQQVTLSCSPISGHRSVSWYQQTPGQGLQFLFEYFSETQRNKGNFPGRFSGRQFSNSRSEMNVSTLELGDSALYLCASSLALQGLTEQYFGPGTRLTVT.

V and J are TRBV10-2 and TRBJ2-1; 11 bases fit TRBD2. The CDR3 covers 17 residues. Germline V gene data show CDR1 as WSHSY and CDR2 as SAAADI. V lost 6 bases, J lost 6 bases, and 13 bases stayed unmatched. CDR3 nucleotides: TGCGCCAGCAGAACAATAGCGGGAGGGCCGGGGGCCAATGAGCAGTTCTTC. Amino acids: CASRTIAGGPGANEQFF.

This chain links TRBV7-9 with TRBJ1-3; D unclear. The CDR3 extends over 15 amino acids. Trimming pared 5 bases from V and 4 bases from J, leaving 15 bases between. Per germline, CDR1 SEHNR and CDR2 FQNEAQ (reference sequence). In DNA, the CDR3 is TGTGCCAGCAGCCGCGGACTTGGGTGGGGAAACACCATATATTTT. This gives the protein CASSRGLGWGNTIYF.